This record covers a single T cell receptor beta chain. Vbeta (60) and Jbeta (13) primers were used in the PCR. Sequencing used immunoSEQ multiplex PCR; TCRdb keeps in-frame clones, though not all of them. The table shows 200,000 or so clones, with roughly 87% occurring only once. Trimming shortened V by 1 base and J by 3 bases, and 16 bases separated the two germline ends. CDR1 and CDR2 from the germline V gene are LNHNV and YYDKDF (reference sequence). The CDR3 is 16 amino acids. The data belong to a study of cytomegalovirus exposure and HLA in healthy donors. This clonotype was obtained from a girl younger than two in good health and CMV-seronegative. Sequencing was performed on PBMCs. The V call is TRBV15, the J call TRBJ2-7; TRBD1 is a possible D gene (6 bases). The CDR3 DNA sequence: TGTGCCACCAGCAGAGCCTACAGGGAACTTGGCTACGAGCAGTACTTC. This translates into CATSRAYRELGYEQYF.